The T cell receptor beta chain under discussion was sequenced for a study of technical replicates of blood from a few donors. Generated by immunoSEQ multiplex PCR, the TCRdb table keeps only in-frame clones and is missing some. The data contain fewer than 95,000 clones, 90% to 95% of them singletons. Germline loops: CDR1 MGHRA, CDR2 YSYEKL. Deletions cut 1 base from V and 6 bases from J, with 5 bases between. This CDR3 region has 12 residues. This chain links TRBV4-1 with TRBJ2-3; D gene uncertain. The TCR sequence derives from a human donor in good health. What was sequenced was T cells isolated from PBMCs. The CDR3 protein is CASSQVSDTQYF. DNA for the CDR3: TGCGCCAGCAGCCAAGTGTCTGATACGCAGTATTTT.